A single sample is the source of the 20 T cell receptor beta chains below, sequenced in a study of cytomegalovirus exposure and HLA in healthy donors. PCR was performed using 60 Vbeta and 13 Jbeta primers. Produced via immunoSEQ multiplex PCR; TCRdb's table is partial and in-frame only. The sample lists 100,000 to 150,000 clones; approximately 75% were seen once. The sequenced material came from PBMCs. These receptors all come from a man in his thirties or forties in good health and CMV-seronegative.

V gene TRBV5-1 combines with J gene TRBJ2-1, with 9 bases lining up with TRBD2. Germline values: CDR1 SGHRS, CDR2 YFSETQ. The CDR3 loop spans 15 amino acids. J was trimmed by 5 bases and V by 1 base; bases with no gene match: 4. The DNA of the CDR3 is TGCGCCAGCAGCTTGAGTCTAGCGGGGAACAATGAGCAGTTCTTC. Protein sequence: CASSLSLAGNNEQFF.

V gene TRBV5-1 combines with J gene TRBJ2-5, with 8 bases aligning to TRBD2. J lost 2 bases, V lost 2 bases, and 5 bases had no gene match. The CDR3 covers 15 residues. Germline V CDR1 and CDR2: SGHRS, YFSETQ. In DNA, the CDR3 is TGCGCCAGCAGCTTCCTATCTAGCGGGCAAGAGACCCAGTACTTC. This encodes CASSFLSSGQETQYF.

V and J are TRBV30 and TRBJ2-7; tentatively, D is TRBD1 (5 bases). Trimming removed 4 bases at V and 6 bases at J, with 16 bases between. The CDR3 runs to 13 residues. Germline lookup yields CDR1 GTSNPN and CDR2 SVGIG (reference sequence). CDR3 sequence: CAWTGQDTVEQYF. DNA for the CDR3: TGTGCCTGGACAGGACAAGATACGGTCGAGCAGTACTTC.

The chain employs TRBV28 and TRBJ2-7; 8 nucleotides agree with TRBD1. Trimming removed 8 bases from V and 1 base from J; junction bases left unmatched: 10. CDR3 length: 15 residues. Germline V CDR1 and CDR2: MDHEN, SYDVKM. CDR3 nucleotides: TGTGCCAGCCATTACAGGGGGGCCGTATCCTACGAGCAGTACTTC. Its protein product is CASHYRGAVSYEQYF. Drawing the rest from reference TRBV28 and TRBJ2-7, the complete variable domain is DVKVTQSSRYLVKRTGEKVFLECVQDMDHENMFWYRQDPGLGLRLIYFSYDVKMKEKGDIPEGYSVSREKKERFSLILESASTNQTSMYLCASHYRGAVSYEQYFGPGTRLTVT.

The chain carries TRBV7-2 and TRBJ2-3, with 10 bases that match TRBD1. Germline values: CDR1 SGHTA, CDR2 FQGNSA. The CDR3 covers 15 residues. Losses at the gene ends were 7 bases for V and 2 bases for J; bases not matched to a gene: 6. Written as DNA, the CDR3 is TGTGCCAGCAAGATCGGGACAGGGGACACAGATACGCAGTATTTT. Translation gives CASKIGTGDTDTQYF.

As DNA, the CDR3 is TGTGCCAGTAGTATAGACGCAGGGGGCTCCTACGAGCAGTACTTC. This encodes CASSIDAGGSYEQYF. This sequence joins TRBV19 and TRBJ2-7; TRBD1 agrees at 7 bases. Germline CDR1 and CDR2: LNHDA and SQIVND (reference sequence). With 0 bases clipped from V and 0 bases from J, the junction kept 2 bases outside the gene matches. The CDR3 runs 15 residues.

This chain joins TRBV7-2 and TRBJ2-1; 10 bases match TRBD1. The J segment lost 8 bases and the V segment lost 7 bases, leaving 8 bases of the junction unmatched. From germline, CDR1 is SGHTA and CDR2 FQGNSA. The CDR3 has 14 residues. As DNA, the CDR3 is TGTGCCAGCAAGAGGGACAGGGGAGGCGATGAGCAGTTCTTC. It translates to CASKRDRGGDEQFF.

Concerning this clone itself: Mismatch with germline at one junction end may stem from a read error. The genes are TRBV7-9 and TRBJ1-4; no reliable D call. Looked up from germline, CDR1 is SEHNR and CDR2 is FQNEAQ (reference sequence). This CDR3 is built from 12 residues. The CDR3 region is CSSSHEGEKLFF. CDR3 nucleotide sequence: TGTTCCAGCAGCCACGAGGGTGAAAAACTGTTTTTT.

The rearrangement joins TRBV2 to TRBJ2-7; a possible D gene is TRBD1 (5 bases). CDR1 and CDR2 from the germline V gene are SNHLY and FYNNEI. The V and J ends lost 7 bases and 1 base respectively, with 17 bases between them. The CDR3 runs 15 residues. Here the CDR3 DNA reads TGTGCCAGCACTTTATTCCCCAGACAGTCCTACGAGCAGTACTTC. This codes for CASTLFPRQSYEQYF.

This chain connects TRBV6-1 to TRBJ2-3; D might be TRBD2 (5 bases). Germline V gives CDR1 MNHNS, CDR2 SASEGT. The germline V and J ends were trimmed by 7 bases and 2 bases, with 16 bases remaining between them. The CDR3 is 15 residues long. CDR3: CASKPNGGHTDTQYF. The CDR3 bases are TGTGCCAGCAAACCAAATGGCGGGCACACAGATACGCAGTATTTT.

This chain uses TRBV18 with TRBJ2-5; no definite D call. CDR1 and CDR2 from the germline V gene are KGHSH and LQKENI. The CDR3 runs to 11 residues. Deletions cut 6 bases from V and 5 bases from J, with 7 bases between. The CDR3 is CASSGEETQYF. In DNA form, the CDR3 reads TGTGCCAGCTCCGGAGAGGAGACCCAGTACTTC.

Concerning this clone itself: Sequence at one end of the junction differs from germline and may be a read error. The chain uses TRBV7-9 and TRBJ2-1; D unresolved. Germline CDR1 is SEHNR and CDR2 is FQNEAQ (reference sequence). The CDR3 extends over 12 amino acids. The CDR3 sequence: CSSSFVAPAQFF. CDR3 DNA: TGTTCCAGCAGCTTCGTAGCTCCCGCGCAGTTCTTC.

CDR3 region: CASSIGTGVNGYTF. CDR3 coding DNA: TGTGCCAGTTCGATCGGGACAGGAGTAAATGGCTACACCTTC. The chain recombines TRBV6-1 with TRBJ1-2, with 8 bases that match TRBD1. Germline V lookup: CDR1 MNHNS, CDR2 SASEGT. Germline trimming cut 9 bases from V and 6 bases from J; bases unmatched to any gene: 12. CDR3 length: 14 residues.

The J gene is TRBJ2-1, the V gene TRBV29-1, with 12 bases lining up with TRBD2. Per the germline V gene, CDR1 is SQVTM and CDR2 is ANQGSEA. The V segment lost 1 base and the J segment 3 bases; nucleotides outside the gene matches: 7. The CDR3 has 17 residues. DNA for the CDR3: TGCAGCGTTGAAGGGGATAGGACTAGCGGGGTCTACAATGAGCAGTTCTTC. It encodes CSVEGDRTSGVYNEQFF.

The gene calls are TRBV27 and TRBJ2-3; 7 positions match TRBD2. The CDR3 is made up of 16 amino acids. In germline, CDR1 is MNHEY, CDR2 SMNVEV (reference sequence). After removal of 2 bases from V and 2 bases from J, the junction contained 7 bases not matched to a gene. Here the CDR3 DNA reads TGTGCCAGCAGTTTAGGGCTAGCGGAGGTCACAGATACGCAGTATTTT. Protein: CASSLGLAEVTDTQYF.

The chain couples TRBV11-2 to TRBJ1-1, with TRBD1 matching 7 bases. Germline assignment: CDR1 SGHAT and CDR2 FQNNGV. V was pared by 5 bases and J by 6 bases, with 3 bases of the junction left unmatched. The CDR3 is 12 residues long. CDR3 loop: CASSGTGAEAFF. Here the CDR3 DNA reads TGTGCCAGCAGCGGAACAGGGGCTGAAGCTTTCTTT.

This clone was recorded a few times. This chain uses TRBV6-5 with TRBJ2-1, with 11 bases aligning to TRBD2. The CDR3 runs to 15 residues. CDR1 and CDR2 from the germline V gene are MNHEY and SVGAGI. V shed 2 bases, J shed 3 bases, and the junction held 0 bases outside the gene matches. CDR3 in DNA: TGTGCCAGCAGTTACGGGACTAGCGGCTACAATGAGCAGTTCTTC. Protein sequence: CASSYGTSGYNEQFF.

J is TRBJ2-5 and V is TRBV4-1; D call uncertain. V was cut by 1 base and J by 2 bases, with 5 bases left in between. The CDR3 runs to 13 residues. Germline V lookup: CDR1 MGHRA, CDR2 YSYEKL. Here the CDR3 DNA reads TGCGCCAGCAGCCAAGGTCTACAAGAGACCCAGTACTTC. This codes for CASSQGLQETQYF.

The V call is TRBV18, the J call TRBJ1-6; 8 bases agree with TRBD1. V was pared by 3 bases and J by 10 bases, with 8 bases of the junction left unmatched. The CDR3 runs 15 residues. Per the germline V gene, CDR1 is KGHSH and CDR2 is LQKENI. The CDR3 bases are TGTGCCAGCTCACCCGGACAGGGTGTAAAGTCACCCCTCCACTTT. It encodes CASSPGQGVKSPLHF.

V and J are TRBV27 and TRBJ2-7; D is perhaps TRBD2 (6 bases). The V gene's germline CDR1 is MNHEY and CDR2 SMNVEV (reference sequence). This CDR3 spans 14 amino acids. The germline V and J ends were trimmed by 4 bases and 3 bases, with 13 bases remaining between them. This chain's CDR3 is CASSYTGSYYEQYF. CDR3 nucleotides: TGTGCCAGCAGTTACACCGGGAGCTACTACGAGCAGTACTTC.